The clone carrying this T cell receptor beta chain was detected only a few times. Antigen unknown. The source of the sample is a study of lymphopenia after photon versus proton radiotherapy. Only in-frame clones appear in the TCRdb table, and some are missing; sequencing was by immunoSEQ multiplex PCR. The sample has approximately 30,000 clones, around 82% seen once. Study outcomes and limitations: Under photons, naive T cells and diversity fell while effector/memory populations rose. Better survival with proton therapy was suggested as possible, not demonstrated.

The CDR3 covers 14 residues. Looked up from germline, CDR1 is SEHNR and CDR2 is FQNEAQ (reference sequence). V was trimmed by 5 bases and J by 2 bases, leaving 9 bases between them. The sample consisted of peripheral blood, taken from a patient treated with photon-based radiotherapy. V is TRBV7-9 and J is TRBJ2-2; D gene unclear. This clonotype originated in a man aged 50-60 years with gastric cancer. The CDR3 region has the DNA TGTGCCAGCAGCCCTTCTGGCAACACCGGGGAGCTGTTTTTT. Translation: CASSPSGNTGELFF. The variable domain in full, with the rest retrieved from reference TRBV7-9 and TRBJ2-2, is DTGVSQNPRHKITKRGQNVTFRCDPISEHNRLYWYRQTLGQGPEFLTYFQNEAQLEKSRLLSDRFSAERPKGSFSTLEIQRTEQGDSAMYLCASSPSGNTGELFFGEGSRLTVL.